This T cell receptor (beta chain) was documented in a study of OX40 agonist ivuxolimab in advanced cancers. Clones were sequenced by immunoSEQ multiplex PCR, and TCRdb holds only the in-frame ones, with some missing. The top ten hold approximately 20% of the sample, which has more than 20,000 clones, roughly 73% seen once. This CDR3 contains 10 residues. V was shortened by 2 bases and J by 7 bases, with 5 bases between the two germline ends. The germline V gene encodes CDR1 SQVTM and CDR2 ANQGSEA. The V and J genes are TRBV29-1 and TRBJ1-1; D call uncertain. The source is an adult with an advanced solid tumor such as melanoma, head and neck, liver or kidney cancer. This specimen consisted of CD4+ or CD8+ T cells sorted from blood, obtained in a trial of the OX40 agonist ivuxolimab. The CDR3 is CSVERGEAFF. For the CDR3, the DNA is TGCAGCGTTGAAAGAGGTGAAGCTTTCTTT.